The table lists the clone carrying this T cell receptor (beta chain) with a few counts. These data originate in a study of spatial heterogeneity in lung cancer. Study-level information: Patients with untreated early-stage non-small cell lung cancer, numbering 72, were the donors. Available follow-up PBMC samples were sequenced, at a median of roughly two years post-resection.

TCR cDNA molecules each carried a unique molecular identifier. TCRdb re-derived calls from the 5' RACE reads in MiXCR, one entry per CDR3 protein. The data show 23,000 or so distinct CDR3 sequences, 8.5% to 10% seen once. The germline CDR1 and CDR2 sequences are WSHSY and SAAADI. The V and J ends lost 8 bases and 5 bases, in that order; junction bases with no gene match: 4. The CDR3 is made up of 13 amino acids. Time point here: blood at routine non-recurrence follow-up after resection. The chain combines TRBV10-2 with TRBJ1-5, with TRBD1 matching over 9 bases. This TCR derives from a male donor with early-stage non-small cell lung cancer. Specimen: PBMCs, collected at follow-up. CDR3 region: CASGRQGDQPQHF. The CDR3 DNA reads as TGCGCCAGCGGAAGACAGGGGGATCAGCCCCAGCATTTT.